This TCR beta chain appears in the sequencing data of a study of OX40 agonist ivuxolimab in advanced cancers. Looking at the study overall: The patients got ivuxolimab, which is an agonistic anti-OX40 (CD134) antibody. Six ivuxolimab dose levels, 0.01 to 10 mg/kg, were given intravenously every 2 weeks.

In its sample, this clone was seen a few times. The antigen is undetermined. In the same sample, other DNA sequences code for this CDR3. Germline values: CDR1 LNHDA, CDR2 SQIVND (reference sequence). J gave up 2 bases and V 4 bases, and 4 bases lay outside the gene matches. The CDR3 runs 15 residues. Exclusion applied to patients with autoimmune disease history or systemic immunosuppression. Overall study findings and caveats: The expanded peripheral T cells' antigen specificity was not determined.

TCRdb keeps only in-frame clones here, not all; method: immunoSEQ multiplex PCR. The profile shows about 36,000 clones, around 90% of them singletons. The source was CD4+ or CD8+ T cells sorted from blood, collected in a trial of the OX40 agonist ivuxolimab. This sequence joins TRBV19 and TRBJ1-5; 8 bases agree with TRBD1. The sequence derives from an adult with an advanced solid tumor such as melanoma, head and neck, liver or kidney cancer. In nucleotides, the CDR3 is TGTGCCAGTAGTAACTGGGGACAGGGCAATCAGCCCCAGCATTTT. Protein sequence: CASSNWGQGNQPQHF.